This paragraph reports one T cell receptor beta chain. The antigen is undetermined. The sample is drawn from a study of T cell repertoires in cytomegalovirus infection. Study at large: HLA-C-restricted CMV epitopes, recently identified, and well-studied HLA-B-restricted ones were used by the study. Signatures in public TCR beta sequences pointed to both CMV infection and matching HLA type.

TCRdb re-derived calls from the reads in MiXCR, one entry per CDR3 protein. The sample carries 650,000 to 850,000 distinct CDR3 sequences, around 29% recorded once. Whole-study findings and limits: CMV-specific TCR beta clonotypes restricted by HLA-C dominated the ex vivo response. Using cumulative public TCR beta family frequency, the authors identified those who carried CMV together with the relevant HLA.

The input for sequencing was cultured CD8+ T cells from PBMCs, taken from culture after CMV antigen stimulation. The receptor comes from a human donor in good health (CMV status not recorded). Some clones in this sample may be carry-over from other donors' samples.

The CDR3 DNA reads TGTGCCAGCAGTTTCCCAGGCCCACACAATGAGCAGTTCTTC. Translating gives CASSFPGPHNEQFF. The rearrangement joins TRBV27 to TRBJ2-1; D is undetermined. Germline-derived CDR1 and CDR2 are MNHEY and SMNVEV (reference sequence). CDR3 length equals 14 residues. The V end lost 3 bases, the J end lost 5 bases, and 11 bases lay between the germline ends.